This T cell receptor (beta chain) was sequenced in a study of shared clonotypes between healthy human individuals. Naive CD8 isolation took CD45RO-negative cells positively selected for CCR7 and excluded terminally differentiated effector memory CD45RA+ cells. Donors were healthy HIV-negative adults without recently reported acute infections or vaccinations. The junction had 8 bases not matched to a gene; V was cut back by 7 bases and J by 5 bases. Germline V gene lookup returns CDR1 MNHEY and CDR2 SMNVEV (reference sequence). This CDR3 comprises 14 residues. Assay used: immunoSEQ multiplex PCR; TCRdb lists only in-frame clones, some missing. The sample lists about 820,000 clones; nearly 95% were seen once.

The source is a man between 25 and 39 years old in good health. The rearrangement uses TRBV27 and TRBJ2-7, with 10 positions matching TRBD1. What was sequenced was naive CD8+ T cells sorted from blood. DNA for the CDR3: TGTGCCAGCACCCCGGGACAGGGGTTCCACGAGCAGTACTTC. It yields the protein CASTPGQGFHEQYF.